This section outlines one TCR beta chain sequence together with its context. With 6 bases clipped from V and 0 bases from J, the junction kept 12 bases outside the gene matches. The CDR3 covers 19 residues. Germline V gene lookup returns CDR1 SGHAT and CDR2 FQNNGV. Measured with immunoSEQ multiplex PCR; TCRdb has only the in-frame clones, and not every one. The table shows around 120,000 clones, with roughly 91% occurring only once. This sample stems from a study of control samples from healthy donors and cancer patients. The sequence was obtained from a man aged 50-59 years with head and neck cancer. This chain connects TRBV11-2 to TRBJ2-4, with TRBD2 matching over 12 bases. Sequencing was carried out using PBMCs. As DNA, the CDR3 is TGTGCCAGCAGGCCAAGACTAGCGGGGGTTTCCTTAGCCAAAAACATTCAGTACTTC. Protein sequence: CASRPRLAGVSLAKNIQYF.